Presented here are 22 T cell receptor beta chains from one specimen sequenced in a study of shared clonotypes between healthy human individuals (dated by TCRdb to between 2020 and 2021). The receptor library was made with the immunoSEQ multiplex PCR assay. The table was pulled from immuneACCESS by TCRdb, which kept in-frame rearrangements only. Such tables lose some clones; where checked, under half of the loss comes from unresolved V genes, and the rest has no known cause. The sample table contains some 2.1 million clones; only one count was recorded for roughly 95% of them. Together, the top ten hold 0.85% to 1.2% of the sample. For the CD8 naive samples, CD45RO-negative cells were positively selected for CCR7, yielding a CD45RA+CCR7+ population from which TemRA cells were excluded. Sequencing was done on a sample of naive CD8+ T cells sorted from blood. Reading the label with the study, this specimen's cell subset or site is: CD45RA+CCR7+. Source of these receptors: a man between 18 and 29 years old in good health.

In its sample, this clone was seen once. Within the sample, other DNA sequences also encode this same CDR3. The CDR3 loop reads CASSSGMNTEAFF. DNA for the CDR3: TGTGCCAGCAGCTCAGGGATGAACACTGAAGCTTTCTTT. The V and J genes are TRBV13 and TRBJ1-1, with D possibly being TRBD1 (5 bases). The CDR3 has 13 residues. V lost 4 bases, J lost 0 bases, and 6 bases lay in between. Germline values: CDR1 PRHDT, CDR2 FYEKMQ (reference sequence).

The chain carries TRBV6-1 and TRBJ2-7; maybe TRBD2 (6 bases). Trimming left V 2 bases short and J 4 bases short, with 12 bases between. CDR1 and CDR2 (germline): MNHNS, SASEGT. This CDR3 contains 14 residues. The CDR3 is CASSEPGGRYEQYF. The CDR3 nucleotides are TGTGCCAGCAGTGAACCTGGAGGGCGATACGAGCAGTACTTC.

CDR3: CASSQVGLAGEEQFF. In DNA, the CDR3 is TGCGCCAGCAGCCAAGTAGGACTAGCGGGGGAAGAGCAGTTCTTC. The V and J genes are TRBV4-1 and TRBJ2-1, with 13 bases lining up with TRBD2. The CDR3 has 15 residues. After removal of 1 base from V and 10 bases from J, the junction contained 4 bases not matched to a gene. Germline lookup yields CDR1 MGHRA and CDR2 YSYEKL.

The CDR3 loop reads CASSFHDRNYGYTF. The CDR3 region has the DNA TGTGCCAGCAGCTTTCACGACCGAAACTATGGCTACACCTTC. V gene TRBV5-4 combines with J gene TRBJ1-2; no firm D call. The CDR3 extends over 14 amino acids. The V end was cut by 2 bases, the J end by 2 bases, with 10 bases between. Germline CDR1 reads SGHNT; CDR2 reads YYREEE (reference sequence).

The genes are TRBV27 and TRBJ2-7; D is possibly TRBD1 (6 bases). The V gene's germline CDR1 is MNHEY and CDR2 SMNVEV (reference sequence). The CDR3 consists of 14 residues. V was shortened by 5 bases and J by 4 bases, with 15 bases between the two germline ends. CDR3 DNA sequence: TGTGCCAGCAGTCCTAGGGGGATCGGGTACGAGCAGTACTTC. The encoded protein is CASSPRGIGYEQYF.

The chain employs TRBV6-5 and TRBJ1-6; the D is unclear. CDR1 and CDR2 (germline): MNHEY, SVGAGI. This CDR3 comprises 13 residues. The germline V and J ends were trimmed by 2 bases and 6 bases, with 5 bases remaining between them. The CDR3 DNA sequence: TGTGCCAGCAGTTACAACAGTAATTCACCCCTCCACTTT. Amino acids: CASSYNSNSPLHF.

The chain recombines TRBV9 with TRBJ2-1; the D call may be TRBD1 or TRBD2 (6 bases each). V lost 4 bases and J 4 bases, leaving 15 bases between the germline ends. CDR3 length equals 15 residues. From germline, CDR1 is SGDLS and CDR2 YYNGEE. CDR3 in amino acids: CASSPEGVGYNEQFF. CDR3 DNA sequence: TGTGCCAGCAGCCCGGAGGGGGTCGGGTACAATGAGCAGTTCTTC.

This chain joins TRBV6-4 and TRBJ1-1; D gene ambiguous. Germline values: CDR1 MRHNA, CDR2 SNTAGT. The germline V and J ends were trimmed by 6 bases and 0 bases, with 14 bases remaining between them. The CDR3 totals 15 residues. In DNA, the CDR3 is TGTGCCAGCAGGGAATTCGATGAGATGAACACTGAAGCTTTCTTT. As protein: CASREFDEMNTEAFF.

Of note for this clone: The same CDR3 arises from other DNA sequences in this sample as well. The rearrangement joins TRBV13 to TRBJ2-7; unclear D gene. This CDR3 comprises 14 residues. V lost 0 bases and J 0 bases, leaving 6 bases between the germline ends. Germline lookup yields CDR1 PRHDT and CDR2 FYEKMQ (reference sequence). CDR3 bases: TGTGCCAGCAGCTTAGGTCTGAGCTCCTACGAGCAGTACTTC. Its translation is CASSLGLSSYEQYF.

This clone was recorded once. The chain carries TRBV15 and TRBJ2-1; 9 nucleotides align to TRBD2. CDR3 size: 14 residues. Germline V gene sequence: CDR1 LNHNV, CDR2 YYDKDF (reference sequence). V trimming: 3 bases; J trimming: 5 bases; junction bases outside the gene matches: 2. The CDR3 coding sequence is TGTGCCACCAGCAGGACTAGCGGAAACAATGAGCAGTTCTTC. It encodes CATSRTSGNNEQFF.

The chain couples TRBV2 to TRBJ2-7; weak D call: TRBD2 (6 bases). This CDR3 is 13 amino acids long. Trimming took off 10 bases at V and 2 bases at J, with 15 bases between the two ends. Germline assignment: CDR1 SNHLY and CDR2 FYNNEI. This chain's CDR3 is CATAGSETYEQYF. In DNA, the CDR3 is TGTGCCACGGCGGGGTCGGAAACCTACGAGCAGTACTTC.

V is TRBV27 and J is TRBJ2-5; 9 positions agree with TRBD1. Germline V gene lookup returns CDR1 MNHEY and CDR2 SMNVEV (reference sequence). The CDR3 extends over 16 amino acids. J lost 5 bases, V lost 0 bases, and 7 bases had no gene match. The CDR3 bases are TGTGCCAGCAGTTTATCGCCCGGGACAGGGACGGAGACCCAGTACTTC. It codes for CASSLSPGTGTETQYF.

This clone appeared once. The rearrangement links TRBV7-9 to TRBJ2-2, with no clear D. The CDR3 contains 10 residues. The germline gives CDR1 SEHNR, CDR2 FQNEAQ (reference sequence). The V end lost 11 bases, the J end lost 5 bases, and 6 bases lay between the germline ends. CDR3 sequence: CAAITGELFF. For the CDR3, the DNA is TGTGCCGCCATTACCGGGGAGCTGTTTTTT.

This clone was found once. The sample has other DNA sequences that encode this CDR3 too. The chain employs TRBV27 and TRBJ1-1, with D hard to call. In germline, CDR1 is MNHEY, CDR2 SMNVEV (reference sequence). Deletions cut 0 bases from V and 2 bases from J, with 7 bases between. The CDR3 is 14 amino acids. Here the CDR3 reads CASSLSSGNTEAFF. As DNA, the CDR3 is TGTGCCAGCAGTTTATCTTCAGGCAACACTGAAGCTTTCTTT.

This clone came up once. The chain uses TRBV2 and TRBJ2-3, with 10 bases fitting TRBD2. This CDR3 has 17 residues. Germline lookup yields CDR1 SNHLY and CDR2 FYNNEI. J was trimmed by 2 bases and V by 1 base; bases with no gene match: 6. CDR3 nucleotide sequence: TGTGCCAGCAGTGAAGAACTACTAGCGGGGTACACAGATACGCAGTATTTT. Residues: CASSEELLAGYTDTQYF. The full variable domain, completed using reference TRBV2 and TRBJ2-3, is EPEVTQTPSHQVTQMGQEVILRCVPISNHLYFYWYRQILGQKVEFLVSFYNNEISEKSEIFDDQFSVERPDGSNFTLKIRSTKLEDSAMYFCASSEELLAGYTDTQYFGPGTRLTVL.

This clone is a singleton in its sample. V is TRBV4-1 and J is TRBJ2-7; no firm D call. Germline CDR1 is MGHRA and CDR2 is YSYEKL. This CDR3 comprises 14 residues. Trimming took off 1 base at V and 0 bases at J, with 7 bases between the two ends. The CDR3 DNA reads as TGCGCCAGCAGCCAAGGGGTCGGCTCCTACGAGCAGTACTTC. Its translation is CASSQGVGSYEQYF.

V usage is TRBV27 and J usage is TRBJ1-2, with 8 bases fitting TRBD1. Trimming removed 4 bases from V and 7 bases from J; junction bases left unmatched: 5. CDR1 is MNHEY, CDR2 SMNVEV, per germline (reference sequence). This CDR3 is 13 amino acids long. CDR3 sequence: CASSYGQGSGYTF. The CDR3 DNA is TGTGCCAGCAGTTACGGACAGGGAAGTGGCTACACCTTC.

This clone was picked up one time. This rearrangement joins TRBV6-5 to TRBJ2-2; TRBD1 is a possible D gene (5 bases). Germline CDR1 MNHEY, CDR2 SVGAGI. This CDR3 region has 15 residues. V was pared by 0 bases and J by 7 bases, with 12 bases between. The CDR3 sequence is CASSYSSGASGELFF. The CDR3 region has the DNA TGTGCCAGCAGTTACTCGAGTGGGGCCAGCGGGGAGCTGTTTTTT.

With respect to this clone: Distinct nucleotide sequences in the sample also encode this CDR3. This CDR3 reads CAWSGTGGDYGYTF. The CDR3 nucleotides are TGTGCCTGGAGTGGGACAGGGGGCGACTATGGCTACACCTTC. The chain recombines TRBV30 with TRBJ1-2; the match to TRBD1 covers 11 bases. There are 14 residues in the CDR3. J gave up 3 bases and V 1 base, and 1 base lay outside the gene matches. Looked up from germline, CDR1 is GTSNPN and CDR2 is SVGIG (reference sequence).

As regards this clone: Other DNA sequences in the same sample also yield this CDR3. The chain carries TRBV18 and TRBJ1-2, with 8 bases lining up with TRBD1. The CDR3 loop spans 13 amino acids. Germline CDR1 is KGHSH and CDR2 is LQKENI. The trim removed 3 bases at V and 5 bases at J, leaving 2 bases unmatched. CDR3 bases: TGTGCCAGCTCACCCGGGACAGGATATGGCTACACCTTC. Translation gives CASSPGTGYGYTF.

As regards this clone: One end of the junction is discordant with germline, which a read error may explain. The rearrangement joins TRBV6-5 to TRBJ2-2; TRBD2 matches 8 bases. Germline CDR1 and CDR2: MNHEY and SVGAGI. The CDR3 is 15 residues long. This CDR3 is CASQKGAGATGGLFF. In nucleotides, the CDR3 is TGTGCCAGCCAAAAAGGAGCGGGAGCTACCGGGGGGCTGTTTTTT.

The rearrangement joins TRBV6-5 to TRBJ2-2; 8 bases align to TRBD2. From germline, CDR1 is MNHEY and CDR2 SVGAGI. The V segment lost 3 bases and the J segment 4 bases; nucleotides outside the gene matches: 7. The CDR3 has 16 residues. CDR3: CASSYSGRAGTGELFF. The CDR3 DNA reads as TGTGCCAGCAGTTATTCCGGGAGGGCCGGCACCGGGGAGCTGTTTTTT.